This TCR beta chain was observed in a study of control samples from healthy donors and cancer patients. Sequenced by immunoSEQ multiplex PCR; TCRdb stores in-frame clones only, minus some. Of 120,000 to 150,000 clones detected, more than 90% appear once; the ten largest clones hold about 10%. Trimming at V came to 5 bases and at J to 4 bases, leaving 10 bases not matched to a gene. The CDR3 is 16 amino acids. Germline V gene sequence: CDR1 SGHAT, CDR2 FQNNGV. Sample: blood. The sequence was collected from a man younger than 40 in good health. The rearrangement joins TRBV11-2 to TRBJ2-7; 11 positions match TRBD2. CDR3 in amino acids: CASSKELAGGGYEQYF. DNA of the CDR3: TGTGCCAGCAGCAAGGAGCTAGCGGGAGGTGGGTACGAGCAGTACTTC.